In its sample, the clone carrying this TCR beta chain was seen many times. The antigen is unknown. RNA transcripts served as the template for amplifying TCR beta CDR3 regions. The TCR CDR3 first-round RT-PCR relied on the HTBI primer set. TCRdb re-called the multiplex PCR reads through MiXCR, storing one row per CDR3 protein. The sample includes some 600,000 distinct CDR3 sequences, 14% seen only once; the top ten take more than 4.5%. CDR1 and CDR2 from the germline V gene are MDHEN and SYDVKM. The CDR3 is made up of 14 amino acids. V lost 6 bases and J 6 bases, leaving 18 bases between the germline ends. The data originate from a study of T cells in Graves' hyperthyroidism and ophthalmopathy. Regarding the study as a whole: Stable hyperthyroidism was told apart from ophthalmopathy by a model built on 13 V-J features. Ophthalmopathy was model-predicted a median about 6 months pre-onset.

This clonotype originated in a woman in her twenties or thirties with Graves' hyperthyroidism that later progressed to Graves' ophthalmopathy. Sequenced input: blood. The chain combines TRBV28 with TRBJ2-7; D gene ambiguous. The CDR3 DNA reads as TGTGCCAGCAGCCTGGGCGGAGTCGGATCCGAGCAGTACTTC. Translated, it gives CASSLGGVGSEQYF.